The sequence of this T cell receptor (beta chain) was determined in a study of Ad26.COV2.S vaccination and SARS-CoV-2 variants. For the study at large: The COV1001 Ad26.COV2.S trial arm included the donor.

CDR3 length: 12 residues. Germline V gene lookup returns CDR1 MDHEN and CDR2 SYDVKM. V was cut by 7 bases and J by 2 bases, with 8 bases left in between. Treatment in this sample: around 19 received Ad26.COV2.S at low or high dose, single or two shots; 5 received placebo; per-sample allocation not given. The study sampled participants on day 63 after the first vaccine or placebo injection. The donor was a Boston adult aged 18-55 years. The study's findings and limits: Greater spike-specific TCR breadth was seen in vaccine recipients than in placebo recipients. Non-spike TCR breadth did not differ much between vaccine and placebo recipients.

Method: immunoSEQ multiplex PCR; TCRdb's copy keeps in-frame clones and lacks some. The sample includes 200,000 to 300,000 clones, 85% to 90% seen only once; the top ten take 9.5% to 12%. As regards this clone: Its antigen is not identified. Different DNA sequences within this sample yield the same CDR3.

This material consisted of peripheral blood, taken in a trial of Ad26.COV2.S vaccine versus placebo. The clonotype originates from a person between 18 and 60 years old who received the Ad26.COV2.S COVID-19 vaccine or a placebo. The chain links TRBV28 to TRBJ2-5, with D unresolved. Written as DNA, the CDR3 is TGTGCCAGCAACGTCGGACAAGAGACCCAGTACTTC. Translating gives CASNVGQETQYF.